The 21 T cell receptor beta chains below all came from one sample that was sequenced in a study of human T cells and chemical hapten exposure. Using its own MiXCR run on the RACE reads, TCRdb lists one record per CDR3 protein. This table has around 74,000 distinct CDR3 sequences, about 31% appearing once. Time point in this sample: patch test 1, 2 weeks after DPC sensitization. Regarding treatment: therapeutic diphenylcyclopropenone sensitization with weekly scalp DPC. Source: whole blood, taken in connection with sensitization to the hapten diphenylcyclopropenone (DPC). These receptors were obtained from a man in his forties or fifties with alopecia areata. Some clones in this sample may be carry-over from other donors' samples.

CDR3: CATHGQGNSPLHF. DNA for the CDR3: TGTGCCACCCACGGACAGGGAAATTCACCCCTCCACTTT. The chain joins TRBV3-1 to TRBJ1-6; 8 nucleotides agree with TRBD1. The ends lost 10 bases at V and 7 bases at J; junction bases unmatched: 6. The CDR3 is 13 amino acids. Germline V gene sequence: CDR1 LGHDT, CDR2 YNNKEL (reference sequence).

This clonotype has ten or more counts. V gene TRBV11-2 combines with J gene TRBJ2-1; 10 nucleotides line up with TRBD2. Per germline, CDR1 SGHAT and CDR2 FQNNGV. V was pared by 7 bases and J by 7 bases, with 10 bases of the junction left unmatched. The CDR3 is 15 amino acids. The CDR3 DNA sequence: TGTGCCAGCAACCCACCGGGACTAGCGCGTAATGAGCAGTTCTTC. It is translated as CASNPPGLARNEQFF.

DNA for the CDR3: TGTGCCTGGGGACGCCGCGGCGGGGAGCTGTTTTTT. Encoded protein: CAWGRRGGELFF. The rearrangement links TRBV30 to TRBJ2-2; D gene uncertain. V lost 5 bases to trimming and J lost 7 bases, with 11 bases between them. The CDR3 sequence is 12 residues long. Per the germline V gene, CDR1 is GTSNPN and CDR2 is SVGIG (reference sequence).

This clonotype was observed a handful of times. The chain employs TRBV3-1 and TRBJ1-2, with 7 bases matching TRBD1. V shed 1 base, J shed 4 bases, and the junction held 12 bases outside the gene matches. Germline CDR1 is LGHDT and CDR2 is YNNKEL (reference sequence). The CDR3 has 17 residues. The CDR3 DNA sequence: TGTGCCAGCAGCCAAGCCACCGCAGGGGGTGACCCCTATGGCTACACCTTC. Its translation is CASSQATAGGDPYGYTF.

This clonotype was counted only a few times. The rearrangement links TRBV18 to TRBJ1-1; no clear D gene. Germline values: CDR1 KGHSH, CDR2 LQKENI. Trimming removed 3 bases at V and 4 bases at J, with 3 bases between. This CDR3 comprises 11 residues. The DNA for the CDR3 is TGTGCCAGCTCACCGGTCACTGAAGCTTTCTTT. As protein: CASSPVTEAFF. Combining the CDR3 with reference TRBV18 and TRBJ1-1 gives the whole variable domain NAGVMQNPRHLVRRRGQEARLRCSPMKGHSHVYWYRQLPEEGLKFMVYLQKENIIDESGMPKERFSAEFPKEGPSILRIQQVVRGDSAAYFCASSPVTEAFFGQGTRLTVV.

This clonotype has more than one count but fewer than ten. The rearrangement links TRBV10-3 to TRBJ1-2; 10 bases are a match to TRBD1. Germline values: CDR1 ENHRY, CDR2 SYGVKD. V lost 0 bases and J lost 4; bases outside the gene matches: 2. The CDR3 sequence is 15 residues long. The CDR3 sequence: CAISESTGGAYGYTF. DNA of the CDR3: TGTGCCATCAGTGAGTCGACAGGGGGCGCCTATGGCTACACCTTC.

The chain carries TRBV18 and TRBJ1-6; TRBD1 matches 9 bases. CDR1 KGHSH and CDR2 LQKENI come from the germline V gene. CDR3 length equals 14 residues. The junction had 1 base not matched to a gene; V was cut back by 5 bases and J by 5 bases. CDR3 sequence reads: CASSRDRDNSPLHF. CDR3 nucleotides: TGTGCCAGCTCAAGGGACAGGGATAATTCACCCCTCCACTTT.

This chain connects TRBV28 to TRBJ1-5; D is unresolved. Germline assignment: CDR1 MDHEN and CDR2 SYDVKM. There are 15 residues in the CDR3. V was clipped by 6 bases and J by 2 bases, with 14 bases between them. The CDR3 reads CASSSVGAGNQPQHF. CDR3 sequence (DNA): TGTGCCAGCAGCTCAGTGGGCGCGGGCAATCAGCCCCAGCATTTT.

This clonotype was picked up many times. The chain links TRBV20-1 to TRBJ1-5, with a possible D match to TRBD1 (5 bases). The CDR3 runs 13 residues. V was clipped by 2 bases and J by 7 bases, with 12 bases between them. Germline CDR1 reads DFQATT; CDR2 reads SNEGSKA (reference sequence). This CDR3 is CSARKGEGQPQHF. The CDR3, as DNA: TGCAGTGCTAGAAAAGGGGAGGGACAGCCCCAGCATTTT.

The sample holds a few counts of this clonotype. J is TRBJ1-4 and V is TRBV20-1; possible D gene TRBD1, 6 bases. V was shortened by 2 bases and J by 6 bases, with 16 bases between the two germline ends. Germline CDR1 and CDR2: DFQATT and SNEGSKA (reference sequence). The CDR3 is made up of 15 amino acids. CDR3 sequence: CSARRGGPMDEKLFF. CDR3 DNA sequence: TGCAGTGCTAGAAGGGGGGGACCGATGGATGAAAAACTGTTTTTT.

This chain uses TRBV20-1 with TRBJ2-3, with TRBD2 matching 7 bases. Germline V gene sequence: CDR1 DFQATT, CDR2 SNEGSKA (reference sequence). The CDR3 length is 15 residues. CDR3 in DNA: TGCAGCCTGGAGGGGAGGGTCTCTAGCACAGATACGCAGTATTTT. Amino acid sequence: CSLEGRVSSTDTQYF.

In this sample, this clonotype turned up a few times. The J gene is TRBJ2-7, the V gene TRBV20-1, with 7 bases fitting TRBD2. CDR3 size: 12 residues. CDR1 and CDR2 (germline): DFQATT, SNEGSKA (reference sequence). The V and J ends lost 5 bases and 6 bases, in that order; junction bases with no gene match: 7. The CDR3 DNA follows: TGCAGTGCTCCCCAGCGGGGTATCGAGCAGTACTTC. Protein sequence: CSAPQRGIEQYF.

This clonotype was seen a handful of times. The DNA of the CDR3 is TGTGCCAGCAGCTTAGACAGGACAGATACGCAGTATTTT. It specifies CASSLDRTDTQYF. The chain carries TRBV7-2 and TRBJ2-3; D is possibly TRBD1 (5 bases). CDR1 SGHTA and CDR2 FQGNSA come from the germline V gene. Trimming took off 1 base at V and 3 bases at J, with 5 bases between the two ends. This CDR3 has 13 amino acids.

This clonotype came up a few times. The rearrangement links TRBV7-2 to TRBJ2-5; unclear D gene. CDR3 length: 14 amino acids. Germline V gene sequence: CDR1 SGHTA, CDR2 FQGNSA. Between the trimmed V and J ends, which lost 5 bases and 3 bases, there was a span of 13 bases. The CDR3: CASSLLARKETQYF. Written as DNA, the CDR3 is TGTGCCAGCAGCCTCCTGGCAAGGAAAGAGACCCAGTACTTC.

The chain has TRBV29-1 and TRBJ2-3, with 8 bases identical to TRBD2. From germline, CDR1 is SQVTM and CDR2 ANQGSEA. Trimming cost V 3 bases and J 5 bases; bases outside gene matches: 7. The CDR3 covers 14 residues. CDR3 sequence reads: CSVDKSGSGDTQYF. As DNA, the CDR3 is TGCAGCGTTGATAAGAGCGGGAGCGGAGATACGCAGTATTTT.

This clonotype was recorded a few times. This rearrangement joins TRBV5-1 to TRBJ2-1; 7 bases are a match to TRBD2. The CDR3 has 16 residues. In germline, CDR1 is SGHRS, CDR2 YFSETQ. With V trimmed by 4 bases and J by 0 bases, 7 bases remained unmatched. The CDR3 DNA reads TGCGCCAGCAGCGTTGGACTAGGGAGCTCCTACAATGAGCAGTTCTTC. It is translated as CASSVGLGSSYNEQFF.

The chain has TRBV6-5 and TRBJ2-1; 7 bases map to TRBD1. The CDR3 contains 12 residues. The V segment lost 8 bases and the J segment 9 bases; nucleotides outside the gene matches: 7. The V gene's germline CDR1 is MNHEY and CDR2 SVGAGI. The CDR3: CASGHQGVEQFF. DNA for the CDR3: TGTGCCAGCGGGCACCAGGGGGTTGAGCAGTTCTTC.

The genes are TRBV5-1 and TRBJ2-6; D not certain. The CDR3 has 14 amino acids. The V end was cut by 4 bases, the J end by 7 bases, with 12 bases between. Germline V gives CDR1 SGHRS, CDR2 YFSETQ. The CDR3 region is CASSPQLGANVLTF. In DNA, the CDR3 is TGCGCCAGCAGCCCGCAGTTAGGTGCCAACGTCCTGACTTTC.

A remark on this clonotype: The junction does not match germline at one end; this may be a read error. This chain uses TRBV2 with TRBJ1-1; possible D gene TRBD1, 5 bases. The CDR3 has 13 residues. Germline V gene data show CDR1 as SNHLY and CDR2 as FYNNEI. The CDR3 DNA reads TGTGCCAGCAGTAGACAGCTGAACACTGAAACTTTCTTT. Protein product: CASSRQLNTETFF.

This clonotype has just a few counts. CDR3: CASSLQKGSNQPQHF. The CDR3 nucleotides read TGTGCCAGCAGCCTACAAAAGGGAAGCAATCAGCCCCAGCATTTT. V usage is TRBV6-1 and J usage is TRBJ1-5; the D is unclear. Germline V gene sequence: CDR1 MNHNS, CDR2 SASEGT. V was clipped by 6 bases and J by 1 base, with 13 bases between them. The CDR3 is 15 amino acids.

The sample holds a few counts of this clonotype. V gene TRBV7-9 combines with J gene TRBJ1-4; D uncertain. The V and J ends lost 3 bases and 4 bases respectively, with 9 bases between them. Per the germline V gene, CDR1 is SEHNR and CDR2 is FQNEAQ (reference sequence). The CDR3 length is 14 residues. The CDR3 reads CASSFVSLNEKLFF. As DNA, the CDR3 is TGTGCCAGCAGCTTCGTGAGTCTTAATGAAAAACTGTTTTTT.